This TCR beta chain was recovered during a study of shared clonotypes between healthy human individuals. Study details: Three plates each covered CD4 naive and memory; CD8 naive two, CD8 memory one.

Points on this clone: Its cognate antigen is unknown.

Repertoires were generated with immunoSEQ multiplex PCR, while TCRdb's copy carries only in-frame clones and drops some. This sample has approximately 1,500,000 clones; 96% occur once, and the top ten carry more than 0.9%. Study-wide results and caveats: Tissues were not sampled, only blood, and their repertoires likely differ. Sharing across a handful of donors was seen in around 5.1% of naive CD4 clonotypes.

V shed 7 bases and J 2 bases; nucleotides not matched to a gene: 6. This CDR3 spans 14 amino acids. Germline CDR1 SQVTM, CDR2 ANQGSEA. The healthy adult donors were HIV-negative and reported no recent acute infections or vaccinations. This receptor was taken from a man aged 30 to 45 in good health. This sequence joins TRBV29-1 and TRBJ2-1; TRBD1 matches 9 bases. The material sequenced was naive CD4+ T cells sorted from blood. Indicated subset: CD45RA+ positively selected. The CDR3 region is CSAGDRGAYNEQFF. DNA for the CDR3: TGCAGCGCGGGCGACAGGGGGGCCTACAATGAGCAGTTCTTC.